This TCR beta chain was profiled in a study of blood T cell repertoires in COVID-19 (dated by TCRdb to the early 2020s). A note on the overall study: The collaborator samples originated in the United States, Italy and Spain and spanned the acute and convalescent phases of COVID-19. The prospective study material was composed of cDNA or gDNA derived from T cells, B-cell-depleted T cells, or PBMCs. Subjects who had been exposed to COVID-19, were actively infected with it, or had recovered from it provided the deeply sampled blood TCRbeta repertoires that made up the dataset. A freely available public database, intended as a resource for researchers studying the immune response to SARS-CoV-2, is where the repertoires were released. Samples were obtained from the ongoing ImmuneRACE study (first 160 participants) and from 1,254 subjects provided by 6 global collaborators. A de-identified subject ID, COVID-19 status, age in years and sex were almost always included in the sample metadata. Where HLA class I and class II types were available, the types were taken from metadata supplied by the sample provider, not from assay-based typing.

The CDR3 has 14 amino acids, counting the end cysteine and phenylalanine. The read is trimmed to its CDR3 DNA, 42 bases read in frame from base 1. CDR1 and CDR2, looked up from the germline V gene (reference sequence), are SGHNT and YYREEE. At the junction V is shortened by 6 bases and J by 1 base, with 10 bases in between. Overall results and qualifications from the work: The amount of clinical and demographic metadata varied by source and participant and was provided uncurated.

The immunoSEQ Assay, a bias-controlled multiplex PCR, was used to amplify TCRbeta CDR3 regions from genomic DNA. Concerning the study's data processing: Within the assay, amplification of reference gene primers was used to estimate how many nucleated cells each sample contained. To quantify the absolute abundance of each unique TCRbeta CDR3 rearrangement, sequence reads were collapsed and filtered. For each sample, productive Simpson clonality was calculated as the square root of Simpson's diversity index over productive rearrangements. TCRdb took this table from immuneACCESS and kept in-frame rearrangements with V and J called. Such tables lack part of the clones; where checked against another copy, unresolved V genes explain under half of the gap, and the rest is unexplained. V and J calls and clone size are given by that table; D and trimming were obtained from the DNA. The sample table lists around 130,000 clones, about 88% of them with a count of one. The ten largest clones add up to 2.3% of the sample.

Participants in the prospective study were enrolled through a virtual design, were aged roughly 18 to 100 years, and lived in approximately 24 United States geographic areas. To assign participants to cohorts, the prospective study relied on clinical history that participants themselves reported in a screening survey and a study questionnaire. For ImmuneRACE Cohort 3, a participant was defined as recovered based on two consecutive negative NP/OP PCR tests, clearance by a healthcare professional, or resolution of symptoms. Each participant in the prospective study had whole blood, serum and a nasopharyngeal or oropharyngeal swab collected by mobile phlebotomists. Additional blood draws and questionnaires over an approximately two-month period could optionally be provided by prospective study participants. Before DNA extraction, blood samples from the prospective study were shipped at room temperature or frozen.

To note about this clone: Its specific antigen is unknown. No base quality values were provided; no much bigger clone lies one nucleotide off.

This chain joins TRBV5-4 to TRBJ2-2; TRBD1 might be the D gene, on 5 matching bases. The sequenced sample was PBMCs or T cells enriched from blood (not recorded which). The TCR sequence derives from a woman aged 45 to 65 who had recovered from COVID-19. The nucleotide sequence is given as TGTGCCAGCATCCGTGACAGGAACACCGGGGAGCTGTTTTTT. This encodes CASIRDRNTGELFF.